The 14 T cell receptor beta chains presented below share a single source sample, sequenced in a study of early T cells in non-severe SARS-CoV-2 infection. TCRdb recomputed calls from the 5' RACE reads with MiXCR, one row per CDR3 protein. The sample records about 56,000 distinct CDR3 sequences, more than 12% being singletons. The source material was whole blood, sampled at baseline. These receptors originate from an adult who was a healthcare worker with PCR-confirmed SARS-CoV-2 infection or an uninfected control (not recorded which).

The chain employs TRBV18 and TRBJ2-1, with TRBD2 identical over 9 bases. Germline V CDR1 and CDR2: KGHSH, LQKENI. The CDR3 length is 14 residues. Trimming cost V 4 bases and J 8 bases; bases outside gene matches: 6. DNA of the CDR3: TGTGCCAGCTCACTGGTAGCGGGGGAGCATGAGCAGTTCTTC. Translating gives CASSLVAGEHEQFF.

In its sample, this clonotype was seen a few times. The V and J genes are TRBV12-3 or TRBV12-4 and TRBJ2-3, with 9 bases lining up with TRBD2. J gave up 6 bases and V 5 bases, and 3 bases lay outside the gene matches. CDR3 size: 13 residues. The CDR3 DNA sequence: TGTGCCAGCAGTCCCGCGGGAGGGGATACGCAGTATTTT. The encoded protein is CASSPAGGDTQYF.

The table lists this clonotype with many counts. The chain couples TRBV28 to TRBJ2-1; TRBD2 agrees at 7 bases. With V trimmed by 3 bases and J by 2 bases, 4 bases remained unmatched. This CDR3 region has 15 residues. Looked up from germline, CDR1 is MDHEN and CDR2 is SYDVKM. The CDR3 here is CASSFGGRAYNEQFF. In nucleotides, the CDR3 is TGTGCCAGCAGTTTTGGAGGGAGGGCCTACAATGAGCAGTTCTTC.

V and J are TRBV5-1 and TRBJ2-2; unclear D gene. With 0 bases removed from V and 6 bases from J, the gap between germline ends came to 9 bases. The length of the CDR3 is 14 residues. Germline lookup yields CDR1 SGHRS and CDR2 YFSETQ. The CDR3: CASSLALDAGELFF. The CDR3 DNA reads TGCGCCAGCAGCTTGGCTTTGGATGCCGGGGAGCTGTTTTTT.

This chain links TRBV5-6 with TRBJ1-4, with TRBD1 matching over 10 bases. The CDR3 runs 15 residues. Trimming removed 3 bases from V and 8 bases from J; junction bases left unmatched: 7. Per the germline V gene, CDR1 is SGHDT and CDR2 is YYEEEE. CDR3 sequence: CASSSRTGGREKLFF. As DNA, the CDR3 is TGTGCCAGCAGCTCGAGGACAGGGGGAAGGGAAAAACTGTTTTTT.

This clonotype has at least ten counts. This chain joins TRBV7-3 and TRBJ2-3; 13 bases line up with TRBD2. Trimming at V came to 5 bases and at J to 2 bases, leaving 7 bases not matched to a gene. Germline loops: CDR1 SGHTA, CDR2 FQGTGA. This CDR3 is built from 17 residues. CDR3 sequence (DNA): TGTGCCAGCAGCCCCCGGACTAGCGGGAGTGCCACAGATACGCAGTATTTT. The encoded protein is CASSPRTSGSATDTQYF. Looking up the rest from reference TRBV7-3 and TRBJ2-3 gives the full variable domain: GAGVSQTPSNKVTEKGKYVELRCDPISGHTALYWYRQSLGQGPEFLIYFQGTGAADDSGLPNDRFFAVRPEGSVSTLKIQRTERGDSAVYLCASSPRTSGSATDTQYFGPGTRLTVL.

The chain joins TRBV6-1 to TRBJ2-1, with unresolved D. The CDR3 extends over 16 amino acids. Germline V gene sequence: CDR1 MNHNS, CDR2 SASEGT. V was pared by 4 bases and J by 0 bases, with 13 bases between. CDR3 DNA: TGTGCCAGCAGTGTGAATTACCAGAGCTCCTACAATGAGCAGTTCTTC. This gives the protein CASSVNYQSSYNEQFF.

The rearrangement uses TRBV5-1 and TRBJ2-3; D possibly corresponds to TRBD1 (6 bases). The CDR3 is 14 amino acids. CDR1 and CDR2 from the germline V gene are SGHRS and YFSETQ. V was pared by 5 bases and J by 5 bases, with 15 bases between. The chain's CDR3 is CASRYQGKEDTQYF. The CDR3 nucleotides are TGCGCCAGCAGATATCAGGGGAAAGAAGATACGCAGTATTTT.

This clonotype appeared many times. The rearrangement joins TRBV5-1 to TRBJ1-2; D is perhaps TRBD1 (5 bases). This CDR3 has 15 residues. V gave up 4 bases and J gave up 2 bases, with 15 bases separating them. Germline V gene lookup returns CDR1 SGHRS and CDR2 YFSETQ. Here the CDR3 DNA reads TGCGCCAGCAGCCCGGACGGGCAGGGAAACTATGGCTACACCTTC. It yields the protein CASSPDGQGNYGYTF. The variable domain in full, completed from reference TRBV5-1 and TRBJ1-2, reads KAGVTQTPRYLIKTRGQQVTLSCSPISGHRSVSWYQQTPGQGLQFLFEYFSETQRNKGNFPGRFSGRQFSNSRSEMNVSTLELGDSALYLCASSPDGQGNYGYTFGSGTRLTVV.

Concerning this clonotype: The CDR3 carries no conserved terminal phenylalanine or tryptophan, so it likely arises from a read error. The chain uses TRBV28 and TRBJ2-3; TRBD1 matches at 7 bases. The junction had 9 bases not matched to a gene; V was cut back by 2 bases and J by 1 base. The CDR3 sequence is 17 residues long. The germline V gene encodes CDR1 MDHEN and CDR2 SYDVKM. DNA of the CDR3: TGTGCCAGCAGTTTAACGCCCGGACAGGCCCGCACAGATACGCAGTATATT. It yields the protein CASSLTPGQARTDTQYI.

The chain carries TRBV18 and TRBJ2-2, with D tentatively TRBD1 or TRBD2 (5 bases each). Per germline, CDR1 KGHSH and CDR2 LQKENI. The CDR3 has 15 residues. V lost 2 bases, J lost 6 bases, and 13 bases lay in between. CDR3 sequence: CASSPSRPGPGELFF. CDR3 DNA sequence: TGTGCCAGCTCACCATCGAGACCGGGACCCGGGGAGCTGTTTTTT.

This clonotype appeared many times. The CDR3 bases are TGTGCCAGCAGCCCACAGCTATTGGTGAGGGGGCCCATCATCCACGAGCAGTACTTC. This gives the protein CASSPQLLVRGPIIHEQYF. The chain links TRBV11-2 to TRBJ2-7; TRBD1 matches at 7 bases. Germline CDR1 and CDR2: SGHAT and FQNNGV. This CDR3 is built from 19 residues. Germline trimming cut 5 bases from V and 5 bases from J; bases unmatched to any gene: 24.

Comments on this clonotype: Germline is not matched at one junction end, which may reflect a read error. V is TRBV2 and J is TRBJ2-1, with D perhaps assigned TRBD1 or TRBD2 (6 bases each). This CDR3 comprises 12 residues. Germline V gene sequence: CDR1 SNHLY, CDR2 FYNNEI. CDR3 loop: CAGGGAGNEQFF. The CDR3 nucleotides are TGTGCCGGAGGGGGAGCTGGGAATGAGCAATTCTTC.

This clonotype was detected ten times or more. V gene TRBV2 combines with J gene TRBJ2-7; no clear D. CDR1 and CDR2 (germline): SNHLY, FYNNEI. V dropped 7 bases and J dropped 1 base, with 14 bases sitting between them. The CDR3 covers 14 residues. The chain's CDR3 is CASTSDHPSYEQYF. Written as DNA, the CDR3 is TGTGCCAGCACTTCGGACCACCCGTCCTACGAGCAGTACTTC.